Following are 21 T cell receptor beta chains from one sample sequenced in a study of ipilimumab plus nivolumab after autologous stem cell transplantation listed by TCRdb under 2021. Libraries were prepared through the immunoSEQ multiplex PCR assay. TCRdb took over this immuneACCESS table, retaining in-frame rearrangements with V and J assigned. Such tables are incomplete; in checked studies, under half of the missing clones stem from an unresolved V gene, and the remainder is unexplained. This sample comprises 15,000 to 20,000 clones, approximately 79% of them detected only once. 35% of the sample lies in the top ten. This specimen consisted of PBMCs, obtained in a trial of ipilimumab plus nivolumab as post-transplant consolidation. The source is a male donor with diffuse large B-cell lymphoma.

This clone was seen once. This chain uses TRBV11-2 with TRBJ2-5; D possibly uses TRBD1 or TRBD2 (5 bases each). CDR3 length equals 15 residues. Germline CDR1 is SGHAT and CDR2 is FQNNGV. The germline V and J ends were trimmed by 3 bases and 2 bases, with 13 bases remaining between them. The CDR3 DNA follows: TGTGCCAGCAGCTTCCAACCGGGACGTCAAGAGACCCAGTACTTC. Its translation: CASSFQPGRQETQYF.

The rearrangement joins TRBV28 to TRBJ1-4; 8 nucleotides match TRBD1. Trimming removed 5 bases from V and 7 bases from J; junction bases left unmatched: 12. CDR1 MDHEN and CDR2 SYDVKM come from the germline V gene. This CDR3 has 16 amino acids. CDR3 sequence (DNA): TGTGCCAGCAGTCTGTCAGGGGGCCCGACAACTGAAAAACTGTTTTTT. It translates to CASSLSGGPTTEKLFF.

The gene calls are TRBV30 and TRBJ1-3; the D is unclear. Looked up from germline, CDR1 is GTSNPN and CDR2 is SVGIG (reference sequence). The V and J ends lost 0 bases and 1 base respectively, with 7 bases between them. The CDR3 is 14 residues long. CDR3 in DNA: TGTGCCTGGAGTGTAGGGCTTTCTGGAAACACCATATATTTT. Protein: CAWSVGLSGNTIYF.

The V and J genes are TRBV5-1 and TRBJ2-7; 8 bases are shared with TRBD2. The CDR3 loop spans 15 amino acids. CDR1 and CDR2 from the germline V gene are SGHRS and YFSETQ. V gave up 1 base and J gave up 2 bases; unmatched junction bases: 5. The CDR3 DNA reads TGCGCCAGCAGCTTGAACGGGGGGGCCCCCTACGAGCAGTACTTC. As protein: CASSLNGGAPYEQYF.

The chain couples TRBV6-5 to TRBJ1-4; perhaps TRBD1 as D (6 bases). CDR1 is MNHEY, CDR2 SVGAGI, per germline. The CDR3 contains 13 residues. V was trimmed by 6 bases and J by 7 bases, leaving 12 bases between them. The CDR3 DNA reads as TGTGCCAGCAGCGCGAGGGGGGGTGAAAAACTGTTTTTT. Amino acids: CASSARGGEKLFF.

V gene TRBV11-1 combines with J gene TRBJ2-7; no definite D call. CDR1 and CDR2 (germline): SGHAT, FQDESV (reference sequence). The V gene lost 2 bases and the J gene lost 4 bases, with 9 bases spanning the gap. The CDR3 is 13 residues long. CDR3 sequence (DNA): TGTGCCAGCAGCTTAAGGGCGGAGTACGAGCAGTACTTC. Its protein product is CASSLRAEYEQYF.

This clone is labeled large (0.1 to 1%). The CDR3 region has the DNA TGTGCCAGCAGGGGACGGTCGGAGACAGGGAGTGACACTGAAGCTTTCTTT. As protein: CASRGRSETGSDTEAFF. This chain connects TRBV7-6 to TRBJ1-1; TRBD1 agrees at 7 bases. V lost 6 bases, J lost 3 bases, and 16 bases stayed unmatched. Looked up from germline, CDR1 is SGHVS and CDR2 is FNYEAQ. This CDR3 contains 17 residues.

This clone was detected only once. This chain connects TRBV5-4 to TRBJ2-4, with a weak D call TRBD2 (7 bases). The V and J ends lost 0 bases and 2 bases respectively, with 9 bases between them. Germline V CDR1 and CDR2: SGHNT, YYREEE (reference sequence). The CDR3 sequence is 15 residues long. In nucleotides, the CDR3 is TGTGCCAGCAGCTTGGCGGGGGGCCCCAAAAACATTCAGTACTTC. Translating it yields CASSLAGGPKNIQYF.

This chain uses TRBV27 with TRBJ2-7, with D perhaps matching TRBD2 (5 bases). Trimming took off 5 bases at V and 0 bases at J, with 14 bases between the two ends. The CDR3 extends over 15 amino acids. The germline V gene has CDR1 MNHEY and CDR2 SMNVEV (reference sequence). CDR3: CASSPRWRSSYEQYF. CDR3 bases: TGTGCCAGCAGTCCCCGCTGGAGGAGCTCCTACGAGCAGTACTTC.

This clone has only one observation. V and J are TRBV11-2 and TRBJ2-7; 9 bases agree with TRBD1. J gave up 2 bases and V 5 bases, and 10 bases lay outside the gene matches. CDR3 length equals 16 residues. In germline, CDR1 is SGHAT, CDR2 FQNNGV. CDR3 protein: CASSPMSGTGPYEQYF. In DNA form, the CDR3 reads TGTGCCAGCAGCCCCATGTCCGGGACAGGGCCCTACGAGCAGTACTTC.

The chain recombines TRBV27 with TRBJ2-7; 12 nucleotides match TRBD1. CDR1 is MNHEY, CDR2 SMNVEV, per germline (reference sequence). V was pared by 3 bases and J by 6 bases, with 3 bases of the junction left unmatched. The CDR3 length is 14 residues. This chain's CDR3 is CASSLGTGGAEQYF. The CDR3 nucleotides are TGTGCCAGCAGTTTGGGGACAGGGGGCGCCGAGCAGTACTTC.

This rearrangement joins TRBV6-5 to TRBJ2-1; D unclear. CDR3 length: 15 residues. Trimming took 6 bases from V and 4 from J, leaving 16 bases between them. Germline V gene data show CDR1 as MNHEY and CDR2 as SVGAGI. CDR3 DNA sequence: TGTGCCAGCAGCCCTTTGCCAGGTTCGTACAATGAGCAGTTCTTC. This codes for CASSPLPGSYNEQFF.

V and J are TRBV9 and TRBJ1-6; TRBD1 agrees at 7 bases. After removal of 3 bases from V and 11 bases from J, the junction contained 5 bases not matched to a gene. Germline-derived CDR1 and CDR2 are SGDLS and YYNGEE. The CDR3 runs to 13 residues. Written as DNA, the CDR3 is TGTGCCAGCAGCGGGACAGGTAGGACACCCCTCCACTTT. This codes for CASSGTGRTPLHF.

This chain joins TRBV5-1 and TRBJ2-1, with D perhaps being TRBD1 or TRBD2 (5 bases each). V dropped 2 bases and J dropped 3 bases, with 9 bases sitting between them. The CDR3 has 14 amino acids. CDR1 is SGHRS, CDR2 YFSETQ, per germline. CDR3 in amino acids: CASSFGDGYNEQFF. CDR3 coding DNA: TGCGCCAGCAGCTTCGGGGACGGCTACAATGAGCAGTTCTTC. Complete variable domain (other parts from reference TRBV5-1 and TRBJ2-1): KAGVTQTPRYLIKTRGQQVTLSCSPISGHRSVSWYQQTPGQGLQFLFEYFSETQRNKGNFPGRFSGRQFSNSRSEMNVSTLELGDSALYLCASSFGDGYNEQFFGPGTRLTVL.

The genes are TRBV7-6 and TRBJ2-1; D might be TRBD1 or TRBD2, each matching 5 bases. Per the germline V gene, CDR1 is SGHVS and CDR2 is FNYEAQ. The CDR3 sequence is 18 residues long. The V and J ends lost 5 bases and 1 base respectively, with 21 bases between them. The CDR3 sequence is CASSTLGDMRDSYNEQFF. As DNA, the CDR3 is TGTGCCAGCAGCACCTTGGGGGATATGAGGGATTCCTACAATGAGCAGTTCTTC. Based on the CDR3 plus reference TRBV7-6 and TRBJ2-1, the full variable domain is GAGVSQSPRYKVTKRGQDVALRCDPISGHVSLYWYRQALGQGPEFLTYFNYEAQQDKSGLPNDRFSAERPEGSISTLTIQRTEQRDSAMYRCASSTLGDMRDSYNEQFFGPGTRLTVL.

The CDR3 here is CASSELAGGQETQYF. CDR3 DNA: TGTGCCAGCAGTGAACTAGCGGGGGGGCAAGAGACCCAGTACTTC. The genes are TRBV6-1 and TRBJ2-5; 12 bases line up with TRBD2. J gave up 2 bases and V 2 bases, and 0 bases lay outside the gene matches. This CDR3 has 15 amino acids. Germline CDR1 reads MNHNS; CDR2 reads SASEGT.

The J gene is TRBJ2-1, the V gene TRBV18; 12 bases are a match to TRBD2. This CDR3 spans 20 amino acids. Per the germline V gene, CDR1 is KGHSH and CDR2 is LQKENI. V trimming: 3 bases; J trimming: 8 bases; junction bases outside the gene matches: 20. The DNA for the CDR3 is TGTGCCAGCTCACCCGTAGAAGGAACTCTAGCGGGAGGGCCCCTGGATGAGCAGTTCTTC. This encodes CASSPVEGTLAGGPLDEQFF.

J is TRBJ2-2 and V is TRBV10-2; D unresolved. Germline values: CDR1 WSHSY, CDR2 SAAADI. The CDR3 has 14 residues. V was shortened by 6 bases and J by 5 bases, with 13 bases between the two germline ends. The CDR3 DNA follows: TGCGCCAGCAGCCACTTTCTGAGGACCGGGGAGCTGTTTTTT. It translates to CASSHFLRTGELFF.

The V gene is TRBV27, the J gene TRBJ1-4; D remains unclear. This CDR3 has 12 amino acids. CDR1 MNHEY and CDR2 SMNVEV come from the germline V gene (reference sequence). V was trimmed by 2 bases and J by 8 bases, leaving 6 bases between them. Here the CDR3 DNA reads TGTGCCAGCAGTTTACGAGGGGAAAAACTGTTTTTT. Protein: CASSLRGEKLFF.

J is TRBJ2-5 and V is TRBV12-5; D may be TRBD2 (5 bases). From germline, CDR1 is LGHNT and CDR2 FRNRAP. V was clipped by 4 bases and J by 5 bases, with 23 bases between them. This CDR3 is 17 amino acids long. CDR3 in amino acids: CASGSTQRAQWEETQYF. Written as DNA, the CDR3 is TGTGCTAGTGGTTCCACCCAGAGGGCTCAGTGGGAGGAGACCCAGTACTTC.

The chain recombines TRBV13 with TRBJ1-6; TRBD1 might be the D (6 bases). Trimming pared 3 bases from V and 0 bases from J, leaving 12 bases between. The V gene's germline CDR1 is PRHDT and CDR2 FYEKMQ (reference sequence). The CDR3 has 17 amino acids. Written as DNA, the CDR3 is TGTGCCAGCAGCTTTAAGATGGACAGCTCCTATAATTCACCCCTCCACTTT. Encoded protein: CASSFKMDSSYNSPLHF.